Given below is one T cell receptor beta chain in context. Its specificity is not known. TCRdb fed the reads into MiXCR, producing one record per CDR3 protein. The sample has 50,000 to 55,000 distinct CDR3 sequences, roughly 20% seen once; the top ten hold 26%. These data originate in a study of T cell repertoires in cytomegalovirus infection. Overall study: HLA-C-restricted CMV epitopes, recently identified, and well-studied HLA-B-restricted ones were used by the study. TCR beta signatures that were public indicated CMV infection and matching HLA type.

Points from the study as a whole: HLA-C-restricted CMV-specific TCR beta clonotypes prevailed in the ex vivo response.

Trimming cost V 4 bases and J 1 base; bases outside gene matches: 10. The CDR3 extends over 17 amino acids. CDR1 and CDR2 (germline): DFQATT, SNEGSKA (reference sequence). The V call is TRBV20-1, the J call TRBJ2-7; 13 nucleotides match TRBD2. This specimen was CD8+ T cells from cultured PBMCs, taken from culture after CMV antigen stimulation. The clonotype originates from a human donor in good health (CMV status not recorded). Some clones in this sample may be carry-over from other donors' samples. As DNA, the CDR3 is TGCAGTGCTAATGGAGGTGGACTAGCGGGAGTGTCCTACGAGCAGTACTTC. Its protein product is CSANGGGLAGVSYEQYF.